This record concerns one TCR beta chain sequence. The length of the CDR3 is 15 residues. Germline values: CDR1 SEHNR, CDR2 FQNEAQ (reference sequence). Trimming at V came to 4 bases and at J to 6 bases, leaving 7 bases not matched to a gene. This sample is drawn from a study of cytomegalovirus exposure and HLA in healthy donors. Method: immunoSEQ multiplex PCR; TCRdb's copy keeps in-frame clones and lacks some. The table lists approximately 53,000 clones, around 94% of them singletons. The origin of this receptor is a man younger than 35 in good health and CMV-seronegative. The chain carries TRBV7-9 and TRBJ2-1; 9 positions agree with TRBD1. Sequenced material: PBMCs. In DNA form, the CDR3 reads TGTGCCAGCAGCTATGTCCGGGACAGGGTCAATGAGCAGTTCTTC. Its translation: CASSYVRDRVNEQFF. Based on the CDR3 plus reference TRBV7-9 and TRBJ2-1, the full variable domain is DTGVSQNPRHKITKRGQNVTFRCDPISEHNRLYWYRQTLGQGPEFLTYFQNEAQLEKSRLLSDRFSAERPKGSFSTLEIQRTEQGDSAMYLCASSYVRDRVNEQFFGPGTRLTVL.